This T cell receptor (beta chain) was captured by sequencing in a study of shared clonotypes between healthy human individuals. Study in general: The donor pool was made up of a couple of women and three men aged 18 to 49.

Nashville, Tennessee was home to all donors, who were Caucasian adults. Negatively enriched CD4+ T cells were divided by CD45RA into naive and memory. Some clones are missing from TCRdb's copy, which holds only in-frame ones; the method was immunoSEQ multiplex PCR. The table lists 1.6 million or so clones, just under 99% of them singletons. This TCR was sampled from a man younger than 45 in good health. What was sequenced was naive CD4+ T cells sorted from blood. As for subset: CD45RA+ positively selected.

The CDR3 DNA reads TGCGCCAGCAGCCCCTTGGCTACAGTTAGCACAGATACGCAGTATTTT. It translates to CASSPLATVSTDTQYF. The chain links TRBV5-1 to TRBJ2-3; D ambiguous. Germline V gene lookup returns CDR1 SGHRS and CDR2 YFSETQ. The germline V and J ends were trimmed by 4 bases and 0 bases, with 15 bases remaining between them. The length of the CDR3 is 16 residues. The full variable domain, its missing parts supplied by reference TRBV5-1 and TRBJ2-3, is KAGVTQTPRYLIKTRGQQVTLSCSPISGHRSVSWYQQTPGQGLQFLFEYFSETQRNKGNFPGRFSGRQFSNSRSEMNVSTLELGDSALYLCASSPLATVSTDTQYFGPGTRLTVL.